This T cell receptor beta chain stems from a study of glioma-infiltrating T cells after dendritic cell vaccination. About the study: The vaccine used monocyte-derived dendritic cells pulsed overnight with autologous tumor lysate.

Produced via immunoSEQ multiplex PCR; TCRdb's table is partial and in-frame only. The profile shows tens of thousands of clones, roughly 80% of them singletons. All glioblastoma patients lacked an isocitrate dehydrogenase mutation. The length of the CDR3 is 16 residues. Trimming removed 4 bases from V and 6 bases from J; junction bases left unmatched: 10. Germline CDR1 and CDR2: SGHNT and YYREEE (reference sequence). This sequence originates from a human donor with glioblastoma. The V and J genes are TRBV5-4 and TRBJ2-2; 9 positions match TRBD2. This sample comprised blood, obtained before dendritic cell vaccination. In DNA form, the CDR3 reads TGTGCCAGCAGCGGCCAGGGCGGGAGGGCATCCGGGGAGCTGTTTTTT. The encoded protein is CASSGQGGRASGELFF.